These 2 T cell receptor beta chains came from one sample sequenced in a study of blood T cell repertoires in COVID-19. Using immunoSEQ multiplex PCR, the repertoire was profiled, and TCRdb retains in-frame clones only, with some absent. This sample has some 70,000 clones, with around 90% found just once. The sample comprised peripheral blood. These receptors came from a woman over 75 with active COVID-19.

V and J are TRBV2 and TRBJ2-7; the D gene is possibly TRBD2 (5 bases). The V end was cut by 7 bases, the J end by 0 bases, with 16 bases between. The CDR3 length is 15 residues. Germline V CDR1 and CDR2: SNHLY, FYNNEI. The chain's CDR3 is CASNIEAGTSYEQYF. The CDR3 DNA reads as TGTGCCAGCAACATAGAGGCGGGCACCTCCTACGAGCAGTACTTC.

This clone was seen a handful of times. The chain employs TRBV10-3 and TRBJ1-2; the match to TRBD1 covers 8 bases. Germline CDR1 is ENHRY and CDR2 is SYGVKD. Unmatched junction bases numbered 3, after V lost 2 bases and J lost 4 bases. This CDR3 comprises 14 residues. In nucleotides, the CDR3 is TGTGCCATCAGTGAGAGACAGGGGCCCTATGGCTACACCTTC. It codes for CAISERQGPYGYTF.